This section outlines one T cell receptor beta chain sequence together with its context. What it binds is not known. This record comes from a study of CD8 T cells in Susac syndrome. Study background: At the time of blood draw, patients with Susac syndrome were therapy-naive, receiving corticosteroids, or receiving intravenous immunoglobulin alone. Findings and caveats of the study: The relatively small number of individuals in the TCR sequencing and HLA analysis was acknowledged by the study.

Reverse transcription of roughly 0.5 to 1 ug RNA was carried out with random hexamers. TCRdb re-analysed the immunoSEQ multiplex PCR reads in MiXCR, keeping a single row per CDR3 protein. In the table there are 85,000 to 120,000 distinct CDR3 sequences, approximately 95% of which are singletons. The receptor comes from a human donor with Susac syndrome. The specimen sequenced was CD8+ T cells from PBMCs.

CDR3 sequence reads: CATLYGGGGNEQFF. CDR3 bases: TGTGCCACCCTTTACGGCGGGGGAGGCAATGAGCAGTTCTTC. The chain has TRBV12-3 or TRBV12-4 and TRBJ2-1, with 7 bases matching TRBD2. J lost 6 bases, V lost 10 bases, and 12 bases had no gene match. The CDR3 contains 14 residues.